This T cell receptor beta chain was obtained from a study of blood T cell repertoires in COVID-19 (TCRdb year 2020). Regarding the research as a whole: Samples from collaborators originated in the United States, Italy and Spain and spanned both the acute and convalescent phases of COVID-19. The prospective study material was composed of cDNA or gDNA derived from T cells, B-cell-depleted T cells, or PBMCs. Subjects who had been exposed to COVID-19, were actively infected with it, or had recovered from it provided the deeply sampled blood TCRbeta repertoires that made up the dataset. The repertoires were released in a freely available public database meant as a resource for research on the immune response to SARS-CoV-2. The samples were drawn from the first 160 participants of the ongoing ImmuneRACE study and from 1,254 subjects provided by 6 global collaborators. A de-identified subject ID, COVID-19 status, age in years and sex were almost always included in the sample metadata. HLA class I and class II types, where available, came from metadata supplied by the sample provider rather than from assay-based typing. Summary of the overall study and its limitations: The quantity of clinical and demographic metadata differed by source and by participant and was supplied without curation.

The germline V gene encodes CDR1 KGHSH and CDR2 LQKENI. The CDR3 contains 14 residues, cysteine and phenylalanine counted. Solely the CDR3 DNA is kept, with 42 bases framed from the first base. V is cut back by 2 bases and J by 8 bases, with 4 bases in the junction unmatched. Regarding this clone: Its antigen remains undetermined. No much larger clonotype is one base removed from it; base qualities were not supplied.

Participants in the prospective study were aged roughly 18 to 95 years, lived in about two dozen United States geographic areas, and enrolled through a virtual design. Cohort assignment in the prospective study relied on participant-reported clinical history from a screening survey and a study questionnaire. In the prospective study, whole blood, serum and a nasopharyngeal or oropharyngeal swab were collected from each participant by mobile phlebotomists. Participants in the prospective study had the option to provide additional blood draws and questionnaires over an approximately 2-month period. Before DNA extraction, prospective study blood samples were shipped either frozen or at room temperature. TCRbeta CDR3 regions were amplified from genomic DNA by means of the immunoSEQ Assay, a bias-controlled multiplex PCR. The study's own analysis went as follows. Nucleated cell counts per sample were estimated from amplification of reference gene primers within the assay. Sequence reads were collapsed and filtered to measure the absolute abundance of every unique TCRbeta CDR3 rearrangement. For each sample, productive Simpson clonality was calculated as the square root of Simpson's diversity index over productive rearrangements. The clones in this table, taken by TCRdb from immuneACCESS, are in-frame only. Not every clone is retained; where verified, under half of the shortfall comes from an unresolved V gene, and the cause of the rest is unknown. That table supplies the V and J calls and clone size; D and trimming were determined from the DNA. The sample table contains about 210,000 clones; only one count was recorded for 65% to 85% of them. The ten largest clones capture approximately 4.3% of the sample.

Material: PBMCs or T cells enriched from blood (not recorded which). In this chain, TRBV18 is recombined with TRBJ1-4; TRBD1 fits 8 bases in the junction. The TCR sequence derives from a man aged 30 to 39 with acute COVID-19. The CDR3 loop reads CASSPGTGLEKLFF. The sequenced DNA: TGTGCCAGCTCACCAGGGACAGGATTGGAAAAACTGTTTTTT.